A single sample is the source of the 14 T cell receptor beta chains below, sequenced in a study of CD8 T cells in Susac syndrome. Reverse transcription of roughly 0.5 to 1 ug RNA used random hexamers. TCRdb fed the immunoSEQ multiplex PCR reads into MiXCR, producing one record per CDR3 protein. Here the sample spans 240,000 or so distinct CDR3 sequences, 95% to 97% being singletons. The sequencing input was CD4+ T cells from PBMCs. These receptors came from a human donor with Susac syndrome.

The chain carries TRBV6-6 and TRBJ2-5, with D unresolved. The germline V and J ends were trimmed by 2 bases and 1 base, with 8 bases remaining between them. Germline CDR1 MNHNY, CDR2 SVGAGI (reference sequence). The CDR3 is 14 amino acids. The CDR3 is CASSYAGLQETQYF. DNA for the CDR3: TGTGCCAGCAGTTACGCCGGCCTCCAAGAGACCCAGTACTTC.

V and J are TRBV28 and TRBJ2-6, with D perhaps matching TRBD1 (6 bases). CDR1 is MDHEN and CDR2 is SYDVKM in the germline V gene. V lost 4 bases and J 9 bases, leaving 10 bases between the germline ends. There are 13 residues in the CDR3. This chain's CDR3 is CASSSGQINVLTF. The CDR3 DNA reads TGTGCCAGCAGTTCAGGACAGATCAACGTCCTGACTTTC.

This sequence joins TRBV19 and TRBJ1-5; weak D call: TRBD1 (6 bases). This CDR3 is built from 15 residues. Germline assignment: CDR1 LNHDA and CDR2 SQIVND (reference sequence). The V end lost 5 bases, the J end lost 2 bases, and 13 bases lay between the germline ends. CDR3 sequence reads: CASSVEGEGNQPQHF. CDR3 bases: TGTGCCAGTAGTGTTGAGGGGGAGGGCAATCAGCCCCAGCATTTT.

The chain carries TRBV11-2 and TRBJ2-3; TRBD2 agrees at 10 bases. In germline, CDR1 is SGHAT, CDR2 FQNNGV. CDR3 size: 17 residues. Losses at the gene ends were 5 bases for V and 2 bases for J; bases not matched to a gene: 10. DNA for the CDR3: TGTGCCAGCAGCACTAGGAGCGGGAGGGCGAACACAGATACGCAGTATTTT. Protein sequence: CASSTRSGRANTDTQYF.

The chain couples TRBV30 to TRBJ2-7; D is undetermined. V lost 1 base and J 0 bases, leaving 16 bases between the germline ends. The CDR3 extends over 16 amino acids. The V gene's germline CDR1 is GTSNPN and CDR2 SVGIG (reference sequence). The CDR3 coding sequence is TGTGCCTGGAGTGCGGGTTGGAGCCAGAGCTCCTACGAGCAGTACTTC. This sequence encodes CAWSAGWSQSSYEQYF.

This chain uses TRBV12-3 or TRBV12-4 with TRBJ2-1, with 12 bases identical to TRBD2. V was pared by 6 bases and J by 6 bases, with 3 bases of the junction left unmatched. This CDR3 is 14 amino acids long. The CDR3 DNA reads as TGTGCCAGCAGACCTAGCGGGAGGGCCAATGAGCAGTTCTTC. It translates to CASRPSGRANEQFF.

The rearrangement uses TRBV10-3 and TRBJ1-1; 7 bases are shared with TRBD1. The CDR3 runs to 12 residues. Germline V gene data show CDR1 as ENHRY and CDR2 as SYGVKD. The junction had 4 bases not matched to a gene; V was cut back by 10 bases and J by 2 bases. CDR3: CATRQGNTEAFF. CDR3 DNA sequence: TGTGCCACCCGACAGGGCAACACTGAAGCTTTCTTT.

J is TRBJ2-7 and V is TRBV19; TRBD1 agrees at 8 bases. V gave up 6 bases and J gave up 1 base; unmatched junction bases: 5. Germline lookup yields CDR1 LNHDA and CDR2 SQIVND (reference sequence). The CDR3 totals 14 residues. This CDR3 is CASRRGQESYEQYF. In DNA, the CDR3 is TGTGCCAGTAGGAGGGGACAGGAGTCCTACGAGCAGTACTTC.

A remark on this clonotype: One end of the junction fails to match germline, which may point to a read error. The V call is TRBV18, the J call TRBJ2-3, with no clear D. CDR3 length equals 17 residues. Looked up from germline, CDR1 is KGHSH and CDR2 is LQKENI. The CDR3 loop reads CASSPPRPSPEADTQYF. CDR3 nucleotide sequence: TGTGCCAGTTCACCACCAAGACCCTCCCCCGAGGCAGATACGCAGTATTTT.

This sequence joins TRBV4-1 and TRBJ2-7, with D uncertain. Per germline, CDR1 MGHRA and CDR2 YSYEKL. V lost 0 bases, J lost 2 bases, and 14 bases lay in between. This CDR3 contains 16 residues. CDR3 loop: CASSQDHAGPTYEQYF. For the CDR3, the DNA is TGCGCCAGCAGCCAAGATCATGCAGGACCTACCTACGAGCAGTACTTC.

The J gene is TRBJ2-7, the V gene TRBV30; 8 bases agree with TRBD1. Germline assignment: CDR1 GTSNPN and CDR2 SVGIG (reference sequence). CDR3 length: 13 amino acids. V lost 3 bases to trimming and J lost 2 bases; unmatched junction nucleotides: 3. CDR3 DNA: TGTGCCTGGAGCCCAGGGGGCACCTACGAGCAGTACTTC. The encoded protein is CAWSPGGTYEQYF.

This clonotype was seen only once. One end of the junction fails to match germline, which may point to a read error. The chain employs TRBV7-7 and TRBJ2-4; 9 bases are shared with TRBD1. This CDR3 has 20 amino acids. CDR1 is SSHAT and CDR2 is FNYEAQ in the germline V gene (reference sequence). The CDR3 here is CASSQGPRPGQGSTKNIQYF. For the CDR3, the DNA is TGTGCTAGCAGCCAGGGGCCCCGACCGGGACAGGGTTCCACCAAAAACATTCAGTACTTC.

J is TRBJ2-3 and V is TRBV19; D may be TRBD2 (5 bases). The germline gives CDR1 LNHDA, CDR2 SQIVND (reference sequence). Trimming stripped 3 bases from V and 4 bases from J, with 14 bases between. The CDR3 has 15 residues. The CDR3 sequence: CASSMASNVPDTQYF. In DNA form, the CDR3 reads TGTGCCAGTAGTATGGCTAGCAACGTCCCAGATACGCAGTATTTT.

V is TRBV30 and J is TRBJ1-1; TRBD1 agrees at 8 bases. CDR1 is GTSNPN and CDR2 is SVGIG in the germline V gene (reference sequence). CDR3 length: 14 residues. V was pared by 4 bases and J by 5 bases, with 9 bases of the junction left unmatched. CDR3 coding DNA: TGTGCCTGGAATCCGACAGGGGTCGGTACTGAAGCTTTCTTT. Translated: CAWNPTGVGTEAFF.